Below, 23 T cell receptor beta chains from the same sample are listed, as sequenced in a study of blood T cell repertoires in COVID-19. Sequencing used immunoSEQ multiplex PCR; TCRdb keeps in-frame clones, though not all of them. The sample gives approximately 90,000 clones, roughly four fifths of which show up once; more than 1% is in the top ten. Sequenced: peripheral blood. The origin of the receptors is an elderly woman with acute or convalescent COVID-19.

The chain employs TRBV7-2 and TRBJ2-1; D unresolved. The CDR3 consists of 15 residues. V lost 1 base to trimming and J lost 4 bases, with 11 bases between them. Germline V CDR1 and CDR2: SGHTA, FQGNSA. CDR3 sequence: CASSLGMAAYNEQFF. As DNA, the CDR3 is TGTGCCAGCAGCTTAGGTATGGCCGCATACAATGAGCAGTTCTTC.

The gene calls are TRBV2 and TRBJ1-5; TRBD1 is a possible D gene (5 bases). V was shortened by 7 bases and J by 1 base, with 14 bases between the two germline ends. Germline assignment: CDR1 SNHLY and CDR2 FYNNEI. The CDR3 totals 15 residues. CDR3 DNA sequence: TGTGCCAGCACTGACCAGGGCATAAGCAATCAGCCCCAGCATTTT. Its protein product is CASTDQGISNQPQHF.

This chain links TRBV28 with TRBJ2-7, with 7 positions matching TRBD2. CDR3 length: 13 amino acids. Germline V gene lookup returns CDR1 MDHEN and CDR2 SYDVKM. Losses at the gene ends were 8 bases for V and 1 base for J; bases not matched to a gene: 5. CDR3 amino acids: CASLISGSYEQYF. The DNA for the CDR3 is TGTGCCAGCCTTATTAGCGGGTCCTACGAGCAGTACTTC.

This chain links TRBV5-1 with TRBJ2-1, with D possibly being TRBD2 (6 bases). The CDR3 runs to 14 residues. Germline lookup yields CDR1 SGHRS and CDR2 YFSETQ. V was clipped by 0 bases and J by 9 bases, with 13 bases between them. The CDR3 DNA sequence: TGCGCCAGCAGCTTGGAGGCGGGAAGGGGTGAGCAGTTCTTC. Translating it yields CASSLEAGRGEQFF.

The CDR3 DNA follows: TGTGCCAGCAGCTTAGATCGAGGCGGGTCGCATGGCTACACCTTC. Its protein product is CASSLDRGGSHGYTF. The chain couples TRBV11-2 to TRBJ1-2; no clear D. CDR1 and CDR2 from the germline V gene are SGHAT and FQNNGV. V shed 0 bases and J shed 6 bases, with 14 bases lying between them. The CDR3 is made up of 15 amino acids. The full variable domain, with the rest looked up from reference TRBV11-2 and TRBJ1-2, is EAGVAQSPRYKIIEKRQSVAFWCNPISGHATLYWYQQILGQGPKLLIQFQNNGVVDDSQLPKDRFSAERLKGVDSTLKIQPAKLEDSAVYLCASSLDRGGSHGYTFGSGTRLTVV.

The chain couples TRBV28 to TRBJ1-1; D is uncertain. V was cut by 3 bases and J by 3 bases, with 14 bases left in between. Germline loops: CDR1 MDHEN, CDR2 SYDVKM. The CDR3 runs to 15 residues. The CDR3 DNA is TGTGCCAGCAGTTTCCATCCCCGGAGGGACACTGAAGCTTTCTTT. Its protein product is CASSFHPRRDTEAFF.

There are a few counts of this clone. The chain joins TRBV7-6 to TRBJ2-7; 7 bases align to TRBD2. V shed 2 bases and J 4 bases; nucleotides not matched to a gene: 11. CDR1 is SGHVS, CDR2 FNYEAQ, per germline. The CDR3 length is 16 residues. In DNA form, the CDR3 reads TGTGCCAGCAGCTTAACGTATCGCGGGAGTGCTTACGAGCAGTACTTC. Its protein product is CASSLTYRGSAYEQYF.

The V and J genes are TRBV10-3 and TRBJ1-5; 8 positions match TRBD1. The CDR3 is made up of 15 amino acids. Germline V lookup: CDR1 ENHRY, CDR2 SYGVKD. V lost 0 bases to trimming and J lost 7 bases; unmatched junction nucleotides: 5. DNA of the CDR3: TGTGCCATCAGTGAGTCGACAGGGGAGGGCCAGCCCCAGCATTTT. Encoded protein: CAISESTGEGQPQHF.

This clone appeared once. The chain is built from TRBV7-9 and TRBJ2-1; possible D gene TRBD1, 7 bases. Trimming took off 2 bases at V and 4 bases at J, with 12 bases between the two ends. The CDR3 contains 15 residues. The germline CDR1 and CDR2 sequences are SEHNR and FQNEAQ (reference sequence). The chain's CDR3 is CASSLTAGGYNEQFF. In nucleotides, the CDR3 is TGTGCCAGCAGCTTAACGGCAGGGGGGTACAATGAGCAGTTCTTC.

The rearrangement joins TRBV6-6 to TRBJ1-1; TRBD1 matches at 11 bases. Germline V gives CDR1 MNHNY, CDR2 SVGAGI (reference sequence). The CDR3 is 16 amino acids. J lost 1 base, V lost 7 bases, and 8 bases had no gene match. Here the CDR3 reads CASTSGQGASNTEAFF. In nucleotides, the CDR3 is TGTGCCAGCACCTCCGGACAGGGGGCTTCGAACACTGAAGCTTTCTTT.

This clone was recorded a few times. The chain carries TRBV3-1 (or the pseudogene TRBV3-2) and TRBJ1-2, with D perhaps TRBD1 (5 bases). Germline CDR1 LGHDT, CDR2 YNNKEL (reference sequence). V was trimmed by 5 bases and J by 6 bases, leaving 19 bases between them. The CDR3 has 15 residues. Here the CDR3 reads CASSLRTQPGNGYTF. The CDR3 DNA reads TGTGCCAGCAGCTTACGGACACAACCAGGGAATGGCTACACCTTC.

This chain uses TRBV9 with TRBJ1-2; tentative D call: TRBD1 (6 bases). CDR3 length: 16 amino acids. V gave up 3 bases and J gave up 2 bases, with 17 bases separating them. The germline V gene encodes CDR1 SGDLS and CDR2 YYNGEE. The chain's CDR3 is CASSGYTGTNNYGYTF. CDR3 DNA sequence: TGTGCCAGCAGCGGCTACACCGGGACAAACAACTATGGCTACACCTTC.

The chain combines TRBV5-8 with TRBJ2-5, with TRBD1 matching 11 bases. This CDR3 is built from 15 residues. Trimming took 4 bases from V and 4 from J; bases not matched to a gene: 6. Germline CDR1 is SGHTS and CDR2 is YDEGEE. The CDR3 region is CASSQTGTGGETQYF. The CDR3 coding sequence is TGTGCCAGCAGCCAAACCGGGACAGGGGGAGAGACCCAGTACTTC.

The J gene is TRBJ1-2, the V gene TRBV3-1 (or the pseudogene TRBV3-2); TRBD1 is a possible D gene (6 bases). Germline CDR1 reads LGHDT; CDR2 reads YNNKEL (reference sequence). The CDR3 runs 15 residues. V dropped 7 bases and J dropped 4 bases, with 19 bases sitting between them. DNA of the CDR3: TGTGCCAGCAACGGTGGTAAGGGGGAACTCTATGGCTACACCTTC. Protein: CASNGGKGELYGYTF.

V is TRBV29-1 and J is TRBJ1-1; the D gene is possibly TRBD1 (5 bases). V was clipped by 3 bases and J by 5 bases, with 13 bases between them. CDR3 length: 13 residues. Per the germline V gene, CDR1 is SQVTM and CDR2 is ANQGSEA. The CDR3, as DNA: TGCAGCGTTGATAAAGGGGCAGGGACTGAAGCTTTCTTT. Protein product: CSVDKGAGTEAFF.

This rearrangement joins TRBV4-1 to TRBJ1-2, with D possibly being TRBD1 (6 bases). The V end lost 0 bases, the J end lost 4 bases, and 12 bases lay between the germline ends. Germline V gene lookup returns CDR1 MGHRA and CDR2 YSYEKL. The CDR3 consists of 15 residues. CDR3 coding DNA: TGCGCCAGCAGCCAAGAAGGGGGACCGGCCTATGGCTACACCTTC. This encodes CASSQEGGPAYGYTF.

The rearrangement joins TRBV28 to TRBJ1-3, with D possibly TRBD1 on 6 matching bases. V was cut by 2 bases and J by 5 bases, with 13 bases left in between. The CDR3 loop spans 15 amino acids. Germline lookup yields CDR1 MDHEN and CDR2 SYDVKM. The CDR3 nucleotides read TGTGCCAGCAGTTTACCACAGGGCCGCCGAAACACCATATATTTT. Translation: CASSLPQGRRNTIYF.

V is TRBV19 and J is TRBJ1-1; no clear D. This CDR3 is built from 11 residues. The germline gives CDR1 LNHDA, CDR2 SQIVND (reference sequence). V was cut by 6 bases and J by 7 bases, with 9 bases left in between. The CDR3 is CASRLEFEAFF. CDR3 in DNA: TGTGCCAGTAGGCTAGAGTTTGAAGCTTTCTTT.

V gene TRBV2 combines with J gene TRBJ1-6; no clear D gene. CDR3 length: 15 amino acids. The germline V gene has CDR1 SNHLY and CDR2 FYNNEI. V dropped 2 bases and J dropped 9 bases, with 14 bases sitting between them. The CDR3 loop is CASSEFPTVGSPLHF. CDR3 DNA: TGTGCCAGCAGTGAATTCCCAACAGTAGGTTCACCCCTCCACTTT.

The rearrangement links TRBV6-4 to TRBJ1-1; 7 bases fit TRBD1. CDR1 and CDR2 from the germline V gene are MRHNA and SNTAGT. The CDR3 sequence is 14 residues long. The V segment lost 6 bases and the J segment 3 bases; nucleotides outside the gene matches: 7. CDR3 protein: CASRDTGAHTEAFF. The CDR3 coding sequence is TGTGCCAGCAGGGATACAGGGGCGCACACTGAAGCTTTCTTT.

V and J are TRBV11-2 and TRBJ2-7; D is possibly TRBD2 (6 bases). Germline values: CDR1 SGHAT, CDR2 FQNNGV. The CDR3 totals 16 residues. Between the trimmed V and J ends, which lost 3 bases and 6 bases, there was a span of 21 bases. The chain's CDR3 is CASSFLGGIGMSEQYF. CDR3 DNA: TGTGCCAGCAGCTTCCTCGGAGGGATCGGAATGTCCGAGCAGTACTTC.

The chain carries TRBV3-1 (or the pseudogene TRBV3-2) and TRBJ2-3, with TRBD2 as a possible D gene (6 bases). Germline V gives CDR1 LGHDT, CDR2 YNNKEL (reference sequence). Trimming took 2 bases from V and 3 from J, leaving 12 bases between them. This CDR3 has 15 residues. CDR3 residues: CASSQRGIITDTQYF. As DNA, the CDR3 is TGTGCCAGCAGCCAACGCGGGATAATAACAGATACGCAGTATTTT.

The chain combines TRBV3-1 (or the pseudogene TRBV3-2) with TRBJ1-3; D call uncertain. Deletions cut 4 bases from V and 0 bases from J, with 7 bases between. This CDR3 is 14 amino acids long. Germline V gene data show CDR1 as LGHDT and CDR2 as YNNKEL (reference sequence). The CDR3 is CASSPTLSGNTIYF. The DNA of the CDR3 is TGTGCCAGCAGCCCGACTCTCTCTGGAAACACCATATATTTT.